What follows are 30 T cell receptor beta chains derived from one specimen sequenced in a study of blood T cells in healthy people across ages. Sample-barcoded 5' priming and a J-beta primer mix drove a second PCR of 7 to 11 cycles. TCRdb reprocessed the 5' RACE reads via MiXCR and lists one record per CDR3 protein. Found here are 1,500,000 or so distinct CDR3 sequences, roughly 43% of them singletons; the top ten hold 4%. Sequencing was performed on blood. The receptors here all came from a woman in her late teens or twenties in good health.

This clonotype appeared a few times. The V gene is TRBV7-9, the J gene TRBJ1-4, with 9 bases fitting TRBD1. Germline V gives CDR1 SEHNR, CDR2 FQNEAQ (reference sequence). This CDR3 spans 15 amino acids. The V gene end was trimmed by 3 bases and the J gene end by 8 bases; junction bases not matched to a gene: 7. CDR3 in amino acids: CASSLPGQGSEKLFF. CDR3 DNA: TGTGCCAGCAGCTTGCCGGGACAGGGTAGCGAAAAACTGTTTTTT.

This clonotype has only one observation. The chain recombines TRBV4-3 with TRBJ2-1; TRBD2 agrees at 10 bases. V was clipped by 0 bases and J by 5 bases; unmatched bases: 7. The CDR3 extends over 17 amino acids. Germline CDR1 is LGHNA and CDR2 is YSLEER. CDR3 in amino acids: CASSQDSSSGGHNEQFF. CDR3 in DNA: TGCGCCAGCAGCCAAGATTCGAGTAGCGGGGGGCACAATGAGCAGTTCTTC.

This clonotype was seen a few times. The rearrangement joins TRBV7-9 to TRBJ1-2; tentative D call: TRBD1 (6 bases). V lost 5 bases and J lost 4, with 14 bases in between. This CDR3 comprises 14 residues. Germline loops: CDR1 SEHNR, CDR2 FQNEAQ (reference sequence). The CDR3: CASSHRAQSYGYTF. As DNA, the CDR3 is TGTGCCAGCAGCCACAGGGCCCAATCCTATGGCTACACCTTC. Filled out from reference TRBV7-9 and TRBJ1-2, the complete variable domain reads DTGVSQNPRHKITKRGQNVTFRCDPISEHNRLYWYRQTLGQGPEFLTYFQNEAQLEKSRLLSDRFSAERPKGSFSTLEIQRTEQGDSAMYLCASSHRAQSYGYTFGSGTRLTVV.

This clonotype has only one observation. The V gene is TRBV5-6, the J gene TRBJ2-5, with D perhaps matching TRBD2 (6 bases). The CDR3 consists of 19 residues. Germline CDR1 SGHDT, CDR2 YYEEEE. V was trimmed by 0 bases and J by 11 bases, leaving 32 bases between them. The CDR3 DNA is TGTGCCAGCAGCTTGGTGATTAAGTGGAGACTAGAAAGCGACAATGAGCAGTACTTC. This codes for CASSLVIKWRLESDNEQYF.

This clonotype was counted ten times or more. V is TRBV20-1 and J is TRBJ2-3; 8 bases align to TRBD1. J lost 6 bases, V lost 0 bases, and 8 bases had no gene match. The CDR3 runs 15 residues. CDR1 DFQATT and CDR2 SNEGSKA come from the germline V gene (reference sequence). The CDR3 DNA sequence: TGCAGTGCTAGAGATCTCAGGGGGCCATCTGATACGCAGTATTTT. This codes for CSARDLRGPSDTQYF.

This clonotype showed up just a few times. The chain links TRBV12-3 or TRBV12-4 to TRBJ1-2; 10 positions agree with TRBD1. There are 16 residues in the CDR3. V trimming: 5 bases; J trimming: 6 bases; junction bases outside the gene matches: 12. The CDR3 region has the DNA TGTGCCAGCAGTCGCCGGGACAGGGGTTTCGGGAATGGCTACACCTTC. Translation: CASSRRDRGFGNGYTF.

The CDR3 coding sequence is TGTGCCAGCAGCCACCGTATCCGGCACGAGCAGTACTTC. Encoded protein: CASSHRIRHEQYF. The V and J genes are TRBV3-1 and TRBJ2-7; D not certain. V was cut by 3 bases and J by 5 bases, with 11 bases left in between. The CDR3 is 13 residues long. The germline V gene encodes CDR1 LGHDT and CDR2 YNNKEL (reference sequence).

The V and J genes are TRBV5-1 and TRBJ2-5; D remains unclear. Germline CDR1 SGHRS, CDR2 YFSETQ. The CDR3 consists of 13 residues. V gave up 5 bases and J gave up 11 bases, with 19 bases separating them. CDR3 in DNA: TGCGCCAGCAGATCGGCAGGTGGTAATGAGCAGTACTTC. Amino acids: CASRSAGGNEQYF.

V gene TRBV10-3 combines with J gene TRBJ1-4; no clear D gene. The CDR3 has 12 residues. Trimming removed 2 bases from V and 8 bases from J, with 6 bases in between. The germline V gene encodes CDR1 ENHRY and CDR2 SYGVKD. CDR3 coding DNA: TGTGCCATCAGTGAGCAAGAAGAAAAACTGTTTTTT. Its protein product is CAISEQEEKLFF.

V usage is TRBV12-3 or TRBV12-4 and J usage is TRBJ2-7; D tentatively fits TRBD1 or TRBD2 (5 bases each). This CDR3 contains 14 residues. Trimming shortened V by 5 bases and J by 4 bases, and 15 bases separated the two germline ends. CDR3 amino acids: CASSLGTVFYEQYF. The CDR3 DNA reads as TGTGCCAGCAGTCTTGGGACGGTCTTTTACGAGCAGTACTTC.

The V gene is TRBV4-1, the J gene TRBJ1-4; D is undetermined. The germline V gene encodes CDR1 MGHRA and CDR2 YSYEKL. The ends were cut back, 7 bases at V and 0 bases at J, with 9 bases in the middle. The CDR3 sequence is 14 residues long. The CDR3 DNA follows: TGCGCCAGCACCCCTGTAGCAACTAATGAAAAACTGTTTTTT. Protein sequence: CASTPVATNEKLFF.

The chain carries TRBV3-1 and TRBJ2-3; a weak D match, TRBD2 (5 bases). Germline V lookup: CDR1 LGHDT, CDR2 YNNKEL (reference sequence). The CDR3 consists of 15 residues. V dropped 1 base and J dropped 9 bases, with 17 bases sitting between them. The CDR3 loop reads CASSQGPETTQTQYF. CDR3 bases: TGTGCCAGCAGCCAAGGCCCGGAGACTACTCAAACGCAGTATTTT.

This clonotype has just a few counts. The V call is TRBV6-6, the J call TRBJ1-1; D perhaps matches TRBD1 (5 bases). The V gene lost 6 bases and the J gene lost 6 bases, with 5 bases spanning the gap. This CDR3 is built from 10 residues. Germline V lookup: CDR1 MNHNY, CDR2 SVGAGI (reference sequence). The CDR3 DNA follows: TGTGCCAGCAGGGGACCTGAAGCTTTCTTT. Protein: CASRGPEAFF.

For the CDR3, the DNA is TGTGCCAGCAGTGAAACAAGGGGAGGGCCCCACTATGGCTACACCTTC. Translation gives CASSETRGGPHYGYTF. The chain uses TRBV25-1 and TRBJ1-2, with a weak D call TRBD1 (5 bases). V lost 2 bases and J lost 3, with 16 bases in between. Germline V gives CDR1 MGHDK, CDR2 SYGVNS. The CDR3 is made up of 16 amino acids.

This chain uses TRBV15 with TRBJ2-4; D remains unclear. The germline CDR1 and CDR2 sequences are LNHNV and YYDKDF (reference sequence). The CDR3 has 13 amino acids. The germline V and J ends were trimmed by 7 bases and 0 bases, with 7 bases remaining between them. The CDR3 coding sequence is TGTGCCACCAAGCCCAGAGCCAAAAACATTCAGTACTTC. Encoded protein: CATKPRAKNIQYF.

The CDR3 is CASSLEGPGDSPLHF. The CDR3 bases are TGTGCCAGCAGCTTAGAAGGGCCCGGTGATTCACCCCTCCACTTT. This chain joins TRBV13 and TRBJ1-6; no firm D call. The germline V gene has CDR1 PRHDT and CDR2 FYEKMQ (reference sequence). Trimming pared 1 base from V and 8 bases from J, leaving 12 bases between. This CDR3 comprises 15 residues.

The rearrangement links TRBV27 to TRBJ2-3; D remains unclear. CDR3 length equals 17 residues. V was pared by 3 bases and J by 1 base, with 17 bases between. CDR1 is MNHEY and CDR2 is SMNVEV in the germline V gene (reference sequence). DNA of the CDR3: TGTGCCAGCAGTTTCACAGACTGGGGTACTGGCACAGATACGCAGTATTTT. Protein sequence: CASSFTDWGTGTDTQYF.

The chain employs TRBV27 and TRBJ1-2, with D unresolved. The CDR3 sequence is 14 residues long. V lost 5 bases and J lost 7, with 17 bases in between. From germline, CDR1 is MNHEY and CDR2 SMNVEV (reference sequence). The CDR3 DNA is TGTGCCAGCAGTGTGAGTGGAGTATTGGGTGGCTACACCTTC. This codes for CASSVSGVLGGYTF.

This clonotype was seen only a few times. V usage is TRBV30 and J usage is TRBJ2-7; 7 bases are shared with TRBD1. V was clipped by 0 bases and J by 1 base; unmatched bases: 0. This CDR3 contains 13 residues. The germline gives CDR1 GTSNPN, CDR2 SVGIG (reference sequence). The CDR3 nucleotides read TGTGCCTGGAGTGTACAGGGGTCCTACGAGCAGTACTTC. Translated: CAWSVQGSYEQYF. The full variable domain, its missing parts supplied by reference TRBV30 and TRBJ2-7, is SQTIHQWPATLVQPVGSPLSLECTVEGTSNPNLYWYRQAAGRGLQLLFYSVGIGQISSEVPQNLSASRPQDRQFILSSKKLLLSDSGFYLCAWSVQGSYEQYFGPGTRLTVT.

This clonotype was counted at least ten times. The chain uses TRBV6-6 and TRBJ1-2; D gene uncertain. This CDR3 contains 14 residues. Germline CDR1 MNHNY, CDR2 SVGAGI (reference sequence). Trimming stripped 5 bases from V and 4 bases from J, with 14 bases between. DNA of the CDR3: TGTGCCAGCAGTCCTCGGGGAGGCCCCTATGGCTACACCTTC. Residues: CASSPRGGPYGYTF.

This rearrangement joins TRBV5-1 to TRBJ2-6; weak D call: TRBD1 (5 bases). With 2 bases removed from V and 0 bases from J, the gap between germline ends came to 9 bases. Germline CDR1 is SGHRS and CDR2 is YFSETQ. CDR3 length: 16 amino acids. The CDR3 bases are TGCGCCAGCAGCTTCCTGACAGTCTCTGGGGCCAACGTCCTGACTTTC. This gives the protein CASSFLTVSGANVLTF.

This clonotype was detected only a few times. The chain joins TRBV5-1 to TRBJ2-1, with a tentative D call TRBD2 (5 bases). Germline lookup yields CDR1 SGHRS and CDR2 YFSETQ. Trimming pared 4 bases from V and 6 bases from J, leaving 23 bases between. This CDR3 is 17 amino acids long. The CDR3 DNA is TGCGCCAGCAGCCCACGCCCGGAATTAGCGAAGGTCAATGAGCAGTTCTTC. Encoded protein: CASSPRPELAKVNEQFF.

This clonotype was seen ten or more times. The chain's CDR3 is CASSLGGAALNYGYTF. As DNA, the CDR3 is TGTGCCAGCAGCTTAGGAGGGGCTGCCTTGAACTATGGCTACACCTTC. V and J are TRBV7-2 and TRBJ1-2, with D tentatively TRBD1 (5 bases). This CDR3 has 16 residues. Germline values: CDR1 SGHTA, CDR2 FQGNSA. V was pared by 1 base and J by 2 bases, with 14 bases between.

The chain has TRBV27 and TRBJ2-1; D remains ambiguous. In germline, CDR1 is MNHEY, CDR2 SMNVEV (reference sequence). The CDR3 spans 13 residues. The V end lost 5 bases, the J end lost 1 base, and 6 bases lay between the germline ends. The CDR3 reads CASSVKSYNEQFF. The CDR3 nucleotides are TGTGCCAGCAGTGTAAAGTCCTACAATGAGCAGTTCTTC.

The chain links TRBV4-1 to TRBJ2-1, with a possible D match to TRBD2 (5 bases). V was shortened by 3 bases and J by 4 bases, with 10 bases between the two germline ends. Germline V gives CDR1 MGHRA, CDR2 YSYEKL. This CDR3 contains 14 residues. DNA for the CDR3: TGCGCCAGCAGCCAGTGGAGGCCTTACAATGAGCAGTTCTTC. Translated, it gives CASSQWRPYNEQFF.

This chain connects TRBV10-3 to TRBJ2-3; 9 positions agree with TRBD2. The germline CDR1 and CDR2 sequences are ENHRY and SYGVKD. The CDR3 length is 15 residues. Trimming cost V 8 bases and J 0 bases; bases outside gene matches: 6. CDR3 DNA: TGTGCCATCGGTGGCGGGAGGGCCAGCACAGATACGCAGTATTTT. Encoded protein: CAIGGGRASTDTQYF.

This rearrangement joins TRBV25-1 to TRBJ2-3; no definite D call. Germline lookup yields CDR1 MGHDK and CDR2 SYGVNS. This CDR3 is 10 amino acids long. V lost 3 bases, J lost 6 bases, and 1 base lay in between. In nucleotides, the CDR3 is TGTGCCAGCAGTGACGATACGCAGTATTTT. Its protein product is CASSDDTQYF.

This chain uses TRBV6-2 or TRBV6-3 with TRBJ1-5, with D maybe TRBD1 (6 bases). CDR3 length equals 13 residues. Germline assignment: CDR1 MNHEY and CDR2 SVGEGT. V was clipped by 10 bases and J by 3 bases, with 13 bases between them. As DNA, the CDR3 is TGTGCCATCAAACAGGGTTTCAATCAGCCCCAGCATTTT. This codes for CAIKQGFNQPQHF.

The J gene is TRBJ2-1, the V gene TRBV29-1; the D gene could be TRBD1 or TRBD2 (5 bases each). V dropped 3 bases and J dropped 3 bases, with 9 bases sitting between them. CDR3 size: 13 residues. The germline CDR1 and CDR2 sequences are SQVTM and ANQGSEA. This CDR3 is CSVDWGNYNEQFF. Here the CDR3 DNA reads TGCAGCGTTGATTGGGGGAACTACAATGAGCAGTTCTTC.

This clonotype was counted only a few times. The chain recombines TRBV4-3 with TRBJ2-1; no firm D call. Germline V CDR1 and CDR2: LGHNA, YSLEER. The CDR3 totals 16 residues. Deletions cut 1 base from V and 10 bases from J, with 20 bases between. In DNA form, the CDR3 reads TGCGCCAGCAGCCAAGTCGCCACAACTCCGCCCTACGAGCAGTTCTTC. It yields the protein CASSQVATTPPYEQFF.